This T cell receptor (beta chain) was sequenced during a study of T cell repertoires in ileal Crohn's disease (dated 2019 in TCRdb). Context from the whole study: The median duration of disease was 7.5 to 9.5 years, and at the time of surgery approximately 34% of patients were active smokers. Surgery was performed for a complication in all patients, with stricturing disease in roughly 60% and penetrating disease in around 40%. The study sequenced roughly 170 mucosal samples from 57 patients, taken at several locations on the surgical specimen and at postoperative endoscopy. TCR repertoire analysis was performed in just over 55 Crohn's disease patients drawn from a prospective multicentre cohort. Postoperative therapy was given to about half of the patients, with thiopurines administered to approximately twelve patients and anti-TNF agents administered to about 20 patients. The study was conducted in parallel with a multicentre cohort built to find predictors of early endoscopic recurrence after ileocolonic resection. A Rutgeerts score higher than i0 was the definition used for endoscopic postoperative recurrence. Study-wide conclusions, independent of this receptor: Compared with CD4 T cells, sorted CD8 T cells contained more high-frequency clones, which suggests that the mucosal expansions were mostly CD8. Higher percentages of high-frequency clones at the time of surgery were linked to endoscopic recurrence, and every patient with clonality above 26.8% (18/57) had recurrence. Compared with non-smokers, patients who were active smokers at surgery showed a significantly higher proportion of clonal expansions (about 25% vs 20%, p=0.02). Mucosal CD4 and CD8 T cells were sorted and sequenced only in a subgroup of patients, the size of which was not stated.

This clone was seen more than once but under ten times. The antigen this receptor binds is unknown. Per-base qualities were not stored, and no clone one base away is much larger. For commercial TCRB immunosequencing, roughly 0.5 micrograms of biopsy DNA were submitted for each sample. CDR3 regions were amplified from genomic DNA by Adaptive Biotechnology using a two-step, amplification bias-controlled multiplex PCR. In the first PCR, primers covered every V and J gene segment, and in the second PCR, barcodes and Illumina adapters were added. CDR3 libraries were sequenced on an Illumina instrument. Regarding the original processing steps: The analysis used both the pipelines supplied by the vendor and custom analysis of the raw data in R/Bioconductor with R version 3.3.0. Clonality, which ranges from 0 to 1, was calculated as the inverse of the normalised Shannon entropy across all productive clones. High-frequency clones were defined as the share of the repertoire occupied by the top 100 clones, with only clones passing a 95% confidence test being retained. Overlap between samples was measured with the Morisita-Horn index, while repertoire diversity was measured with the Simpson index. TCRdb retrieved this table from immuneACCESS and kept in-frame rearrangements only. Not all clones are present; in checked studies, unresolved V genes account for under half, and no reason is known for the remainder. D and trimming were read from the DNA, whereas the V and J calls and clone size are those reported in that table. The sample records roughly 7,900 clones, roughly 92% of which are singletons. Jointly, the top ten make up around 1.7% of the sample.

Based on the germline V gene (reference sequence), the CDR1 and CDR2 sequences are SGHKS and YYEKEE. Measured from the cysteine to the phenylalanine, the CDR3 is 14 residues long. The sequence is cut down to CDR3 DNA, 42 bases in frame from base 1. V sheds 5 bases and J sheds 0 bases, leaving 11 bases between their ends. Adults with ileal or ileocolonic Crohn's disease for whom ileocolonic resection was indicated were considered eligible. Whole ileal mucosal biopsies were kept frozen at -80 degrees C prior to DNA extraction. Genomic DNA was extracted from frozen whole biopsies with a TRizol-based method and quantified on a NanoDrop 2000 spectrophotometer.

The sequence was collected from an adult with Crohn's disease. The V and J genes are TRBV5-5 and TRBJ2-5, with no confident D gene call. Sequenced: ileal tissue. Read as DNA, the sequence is TGTGCCAGCAGTCATAACACCTACCAAGAGACCCAGTACTTC. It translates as CASSHNTYQETQYF. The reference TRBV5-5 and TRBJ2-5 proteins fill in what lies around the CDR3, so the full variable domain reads DAGVTQSPTHLIKTRGQQVTLRCSPISGHKSVSWYQQVLGQGPQFIFQYYEKEERGRGNFPDRFSARQFPNYSSELNVNALLLGDSALYLCASSHNTYQETQYFGPGTRLLVL.